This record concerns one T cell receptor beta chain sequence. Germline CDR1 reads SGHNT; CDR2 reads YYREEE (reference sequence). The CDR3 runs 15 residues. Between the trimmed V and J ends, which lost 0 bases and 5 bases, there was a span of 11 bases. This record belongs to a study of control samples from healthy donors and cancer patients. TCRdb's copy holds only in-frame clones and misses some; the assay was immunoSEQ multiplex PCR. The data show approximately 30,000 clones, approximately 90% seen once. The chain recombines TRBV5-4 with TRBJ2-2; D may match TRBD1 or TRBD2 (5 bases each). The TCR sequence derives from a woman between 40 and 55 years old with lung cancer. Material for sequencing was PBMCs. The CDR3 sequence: CASSLGGDSTGELFF. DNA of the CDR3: TGTGCCAGCAGCTTGGGGGGAGACAGTACCGGGGAGCTGTTTTTT.